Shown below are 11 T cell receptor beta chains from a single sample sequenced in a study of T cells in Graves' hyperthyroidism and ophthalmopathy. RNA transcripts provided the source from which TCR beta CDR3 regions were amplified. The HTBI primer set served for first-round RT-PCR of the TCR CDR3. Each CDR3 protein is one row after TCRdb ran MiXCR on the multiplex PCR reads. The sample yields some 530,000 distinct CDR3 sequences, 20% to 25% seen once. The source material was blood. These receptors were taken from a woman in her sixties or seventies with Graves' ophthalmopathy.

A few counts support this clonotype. For the CDR3, the DNA is TGTGCCAGCAGTTTTGACTCAGGGGCCAAGGGGCCCCAGCATTTT. Residues: CASSFDSGAKGPQHF. The chain couples TRBV12-3 or TRBV12-4 to TRBJ1-5, with a tentative D call TRBD1 (6 bases). The ends were cut back, 3 bases at V and 9 bases at J, with 18 bases in the middle. This CDR3 comprises 15 residues.

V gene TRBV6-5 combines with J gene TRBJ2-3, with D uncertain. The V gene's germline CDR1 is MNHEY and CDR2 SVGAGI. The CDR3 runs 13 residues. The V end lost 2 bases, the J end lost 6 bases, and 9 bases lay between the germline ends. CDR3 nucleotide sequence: TGTGCCAGCAGTTACCCGACACTGGATACGCAGTATTTT. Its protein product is CASSYPTLDTQYF.

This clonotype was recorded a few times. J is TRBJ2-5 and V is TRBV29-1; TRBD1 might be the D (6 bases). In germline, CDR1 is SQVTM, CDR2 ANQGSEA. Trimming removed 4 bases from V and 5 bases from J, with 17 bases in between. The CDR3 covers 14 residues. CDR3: CSVVLRGSGETQYF. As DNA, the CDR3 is TGCAGCGTTGTATTAAGGGGGTCGGGGGAGACCCAGTACTTC.

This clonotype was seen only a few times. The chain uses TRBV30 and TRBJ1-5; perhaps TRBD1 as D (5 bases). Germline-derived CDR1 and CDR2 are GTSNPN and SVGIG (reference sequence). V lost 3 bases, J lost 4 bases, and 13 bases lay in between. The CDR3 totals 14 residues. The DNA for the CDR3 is TGTGCCTGGAGCAGAAGTGGGGCTAATCAGCCCCAGCATTTT. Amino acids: CAWSRSGANQPQHF.

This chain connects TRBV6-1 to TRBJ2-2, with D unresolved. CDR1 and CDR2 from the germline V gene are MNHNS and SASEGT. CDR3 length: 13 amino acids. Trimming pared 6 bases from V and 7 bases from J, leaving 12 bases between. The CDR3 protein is CASRVDPFGELFF. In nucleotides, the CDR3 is TGTGCCAGCAGAGTAGACCCCTTCGGGGAGCTGTTTTTT.

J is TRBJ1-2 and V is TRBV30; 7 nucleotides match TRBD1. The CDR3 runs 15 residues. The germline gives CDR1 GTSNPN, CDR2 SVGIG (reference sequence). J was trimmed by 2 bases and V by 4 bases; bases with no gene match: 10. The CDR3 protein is CAWTPGDSQNYGYTF. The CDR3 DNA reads TGTGCCTGGACTCCTGGGGACAGCCAGAACTATGGCTACACCTTC. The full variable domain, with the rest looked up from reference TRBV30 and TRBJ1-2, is SQTIHQWPATLVQPVGSPLSLECTVEGTSNPNLYWYRQAAGRGLQLLFYSVGIGQISSEVPQNLSASRPQDRQFILSSKKLLLSDSGFYLCAWTPGDSQNYGYTFGSGTRLTVV.

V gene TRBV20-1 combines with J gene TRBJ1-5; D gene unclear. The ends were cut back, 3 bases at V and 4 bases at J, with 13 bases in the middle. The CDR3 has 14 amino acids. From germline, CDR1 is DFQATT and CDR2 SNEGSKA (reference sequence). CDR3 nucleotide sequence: TGCAGTGCTAGGGTGATAGTATTAAATCAGCCCCAGCATTTT. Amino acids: CSARVIVLNQPQHF.

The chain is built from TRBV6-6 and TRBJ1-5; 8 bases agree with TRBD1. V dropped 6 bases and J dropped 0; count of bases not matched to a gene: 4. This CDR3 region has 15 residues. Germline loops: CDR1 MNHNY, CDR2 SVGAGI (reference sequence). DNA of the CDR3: TGTGCCAGCAGGAAGACAGGGGCTAGCAATCAGCCCCAGCATTTT. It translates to CASRKTGASNQPQHF.

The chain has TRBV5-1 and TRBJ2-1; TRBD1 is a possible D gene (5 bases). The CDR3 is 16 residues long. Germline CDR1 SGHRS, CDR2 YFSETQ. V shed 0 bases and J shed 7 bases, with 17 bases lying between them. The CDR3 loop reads CASSLERAVGANEQFF. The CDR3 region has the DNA TGCGCCAGCAGCTTGGAGCGCGCCGTAGGGGCGAATGAGCAGTTCTTC.

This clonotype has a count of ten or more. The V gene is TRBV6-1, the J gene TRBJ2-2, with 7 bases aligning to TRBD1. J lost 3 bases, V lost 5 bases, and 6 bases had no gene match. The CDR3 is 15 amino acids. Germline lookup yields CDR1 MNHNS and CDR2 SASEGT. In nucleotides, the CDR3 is TGTGCCAGCAGTTGGACAGGTCCGCACACCGGGGAGCTGTTTTTT. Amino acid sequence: CASSWTGPHTGELFF.

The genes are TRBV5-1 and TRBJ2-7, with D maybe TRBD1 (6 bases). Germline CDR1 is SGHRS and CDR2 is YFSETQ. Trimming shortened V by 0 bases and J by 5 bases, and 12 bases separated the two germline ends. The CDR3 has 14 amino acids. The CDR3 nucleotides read TGCGCCAGCAGCTTGGCCAAACAGGGTCACGAGCAGTACTTC. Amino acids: CASSLAKQGHEQYF.